The 4 T cell receptor beta chains below all came from one sample that was sequenced in a study of T cells in women clearing cervical HPV infection. Profiling relied on immunoSEQ multiplex PCR, and the TCRdb table lists in-frame clones only, not all of them. Its table lists tens of thousands of clones. The sequencing sample was made of blood buffy coat. The receptors were gathered from a woman between 18 and 70 years old with a cervical HPV16 infection that either progressed to CIN3+ or cleared (not recorded which).

Regarding this clone: The read gets to within 3 residues of the CDR3 end, and the germline J gene fills in the rest. The rearrangement uses TRBV20-1 and TRBJ1-5; D remains unclear. With 5 bases removed from V and 3 bases from J, the gap between germline ends came to 23 bases. The CDR3 is made up of 17 amino acids. Germline-derived CDR1 and CDR2 are DFQATT and SNEGSKA (reference sequence). Incomplete CDR3 DNA: TGCAGTGCTGTCCCCCCAGGATTGGGTCCACCCAATCAGCCC. This encodes CSAVPPGLGPPNQP. The whole CDR3 reads CSAVPPGLGPPNQPQHF.

With respect to this clone: The missing CDR3 end, 3 residues past where the read stops, is filled in from the germline J gene. The V gene is TRBV2, the J gene TRBJ1-5, with 7 bases aligning to TRBD1. J gave up 0 bases and V 6 bases, and 5 bases lay outside the gene matches. CDR1 is SNHLY, CDR2 FYNNEI, per germline. CDR3 size: 15 residues. The CDR3 region is CASRGGQYSNQPQHF. The CDR3 DNA, read in part, is TGTGCCAGCAGAGGGGGACAGTATAGCAATCAGCCC.

About this clone: The read is 3 residues too short to cover the CDR3 end, so that end is filled in from the germline J gene. This chain joins TRBV7-9 and TRBJ1-1; maybe TRBD1 (6 bases). Germline CDR1 reads SEHNR; CDR2 reads FQNEAQ (reference sequence). The V gene lost 1 base and the J gene lost 0 bases, with 6 bases spanning the gap. This CDR3 comprises 14 residues. The CDR3 is CASSLGTVNTEAFF. CDR3 bases read: TGTGCCAGCAGCTTAGGGACAGTGAACACTGAA.

Notes on this clone: The CDR3 end lies 3 residues beyond the end of the read and is filled in from the germline J gene. V is TRBV7-3 and J is TRBJ1-1, with D possibly matching TRBD1 (5 bases). The CDR3 loop spans 14 amino acids. CDR1 is SGHTA, CDR2 FQGTGA, per germline. The V and J ends lost 2 bases and 1 base respectively, with 8 bases between them. Partial CDR3 DNA: TGTGCCAGCAGCTTACAGGGAAGGAACACTGAA. Residues: CASSLQGRNTE. The complete CDR3 reads CASSLQGRNTEAFF.